Each of the 15 T cell receptor beta chains below was sequenced from the same sample in a study of CD8 T cells in Susac syndrome. cDNA came from approximately 0.5 to 1 ug RNA primed by random hexamers. TCRdb called the immunoSEQ multiplex PCR reads again in MiXCR, with one record for every CDR3 protein. Among about 100,000 distinct CDR3 sequences, around 96% were seen once, and the ten largest hold 0.3%. Sequenced input: CD8+ T cells from PBMCs. Receptor source: a human donor with Susac syndrome.

V gene TRBV12-3 or TRBV12-4 combines with J gene TRBJ1-2; 9 nucleotides match TRBD1. Unmatched junction bases numbered 3, after V lost 6 bases and J lost 7 bases. The CDR3 runs to 12 residues. The chain's CDR3 is CASRGQGGGYTF. The CDR3, as DNA: TGTGCCAGCAGGGGACAGGGTGGTGGCTACACCTTC.

The chain is built from TRBV5-1 and TRBJ1-6, with D hard to call. The CDR3 contains 15 residues. V gave up 7 bases and J gave up 6 bases, with 17 bases separating them. Germline CDR1 reads SGHRS; CDR2 reads YFSETQ. The CDR3 region is CASGNETPPNSPLHF. The CDR3 nucleotides are TGCGCCAGCGGGAACGAGACACCCCCTAATTCACCCCTCCACTTT.

The chain links TRBV6-5 to TRBJ2-5; D is possibly TRBD2 (6 bases). There are 15 residues in the CDR3. Germline loops: CDR1 MNHEY, CDR2 SVGAGI. Trimming took 6 bases from V and 2 from J, leaving 16 bases between them. Here the CDR3 DNA reads TGTGCCAGCAGGGGATCTGCGACTAGGCAAGAGACCCAGTACTTC. This translates into CASRGSATRQETQYF.

This chain connects TRBV9 to TRBJ2-5; the D gene could be TRBD1 or TRBD2 (6 bases each). CDR1 is SGDLS and CDR2 is YYNGEE in the germline V gene. Trimming shortened V by 4 bases and J by 5 bases, and 12 bases separated the two germline ends. CDR3 length equals 13 residues. This chain's CDR3 is CASSFRGGETQYF. The CDR3 coding sequence is TGTGCCAGCAGCTTCCGAGGGGGGGAGACCCAGTACTTC.

The chain has TRBV29-1 and TRBJ2-5; D is possibly TRBD1 (5 bases). This CDR3 is built from 12 residues. The V and J ends lost 5 bases and 3 bases respectively, with 10 bases between them. The germline V gene has CDR1 SQVTM and CDR2 ANQGSEA. The CDR3 region is CSVRTREETQYF. The CDR3 DNA is TGCAGCGTTCGGACACGAGAAGAGACCCAGTACTTC.

The rearrangement uses TRBV10-3 and TRBJ2-5; D is tentatively TRBD1 or TRBD2 (6 bases each). The CDR3 is 13 amino acids. Germline values: CDR1 ENHRY, CDR2 SYGVKD. The V gene lost 8 bases and the J gene lost 3 bases, with 13 bases spanning the gap. CDR3 amino acids: CAIAKGGEETQYF. The CDR3 DNA sequence: TGTGCCATCGCTAAGGGGGGCGAAGAGACCCAGTACTTC.

The rearrangement links TRBV2 to TRBJ2-1, with 7 nucleotides matching TRBD1. V dropped 5 bases and J dropped 1; count of bases not matched to a gene: 5. The CDR3 is 15 residues long. CDR1 SNHLY and CDR2 FYNNEI come from the germline V gene. CDR3 sequence (DNA): TGTGCCAGCAGTCCGGACAGGCTATCCTACAATGAGCAGTTCTTC. Translated, it gives CASSPDRLSYNEQFF.

The CDR3 here is CSASRTGQGYGYTF. CDR3 nucleotide sequence: TGCAGTGCTTCCCGGACAGGGCAAGGGTATGGCTACACCTTC. This rearrangement joins TRBV20-1 to TRBJ1-2; 8 bases are shared with TRBD1. The germline V gene has CDR1 DFQATT and CDR2 SNEGSKA (reference sequence). Losses at the gene ends were 5 bases for V and 5 bases for J; bases not matched to a gene: 10. This CDR3 spans 14 amino acids.

The chain links TRBV6-5 to TRBJ2-3; 12 bases fit TRBD2. This CDR3 is 16 amino acids long. V was clipped by 4 bases and J by 4 bases; unmatched bases: 6. CDR1 and CDR2 (germline): MNHEY, SVGAGI. CDR3 sequence reads: CASSFSGTSGPDTQYF. In DNA, the CDR3 is TGTGCCAGCAGTTTTTCCGGGACTAGCGGGCCAGATACGCAGTATTTT.

The rearrangement uses TRBV20-1 and TRBJ2-5, with 7 bases identical to TRBD1. The CDR3 has 13 amino acids. With 6 bases clipped from V and 1 base from J, the junction kept 5 bases outside the gene matches. The V gene's germline CDR1 is DFQATT and CDR2 SNEGSKA (reference sequence). The CDR3 DNA reads TGCAGTGCCCAAAACAGGGGCCAAGAGACCCAGTACTTC. Its translation: CSAQNRGQETQYF.

The chain uses TRBV23-1 and TRBJ2-7; 8 bases are shared with TRBD1. TRBV23-1 is given ORF status, its function remaining uncertain. The CDR3 runs to 19 residues. After removal of 2 bases from V and 4 bases from J, the junction contained 19 bases not matched to a gene. CDR3 protein: CASSQPIYRGETTGYEQYF. The CDR3 nucleotides read TGCGCCAGCAGTCAACCAATATACAGGGGGGAGACTACGGGATACGAGCAGTACTTC.

The chain links TRBV20-1 to TRBJ2-3; possible D gene TRBD1, 5 bases. Germline assignment: CDR1 DFQATT and CDR2 SNEGSKA (reference sequence). The CDR3 is 14 residues long. Trimming took 3 bases from V and 4 from J, leaving 14 bases between them. The CDR3 reads CSASTALGPDTQYF. CDR3 bases: TGCAGTGCTAGCACGGCCTTGGGGCCAGATACGCAGTATTTT.

V gene TRBV29-1 combines with J gene TRBJ1-1, with D possibly matching TRBD1 (5 bases). The germline V gene has CDR1 SQVTM and CDR2 ANQGSEA. The CDR3 has 10 amino acids. The germline V and J ends were trimmed by 4 bases and 8 bases, with 8 bases remaining between them. The CDR3 spells CSVGGAEAFF. The CDR3 coding sequence is TGCAGCGTTGGAGGGGCGGAAGCTTTCTTT.

The chain couples TRBV15 to TRBJ1-2, with D perhaps matching TRBD1 (6 bases). With 8 bases removed from V and 4 bases from J, the gap between germline ends came to 11 bases. The CDR3 consists of 12 residues. Germline assignment: CDR1 LNHNV and CDR2 YYDKDF (reference sequence). CDR3 amino acids: CATGDRLYGYTF. As DNA, the CDR3 is TGTGCCACCGGAGACAGGCTCTATGGCTACACCTTC.

The chain links TRBV7-6 to TRBJ2-7; possibly TRBD1 for D (7 bases). The CDR3 extends over 15 amino acids. Germline V lookup: CDR1 SGHVS, CDR2 FNYEAQ. Between the trimmed V and J ends, which lost 5 bases and 0 bases, there was a span of 14 bases. The CDR3: CASSPQGGYSYEQYF. The DNA for the CDR3 is TGTGCCAGCAGCCCTCAGGGGGGATACTCCTACGAGCAGTACTTC.